This is a list of T cell receptor beta chains from one sample in a study of cytomegalovirus exposure and HLA in healthy donors. TCRdb's copy holds only in-frame clones and misses some; the assay was immunoSEQ multiplex PCR. The sample has 90,000 to 120,000 clones, roughly 70% seen once. Sequenced sample: PBMCs. The source is a woman aged 40 to 49 in good health and CMV-seropositive. The CDR3 runs from the conserved cysteine through the conserved F or W. D genes are given only for firm matches. Clone size is shown for a subset of rows, as once, few, many or a class of expanded clone.

j_call d_call v_call clone_size cdr3_aa cdr3_nt
TRBJ1-3 . TRBV28 few CASNHGGVGNTIYF TGTGCCAGCAACCACGGAGGGGTTGGAAACACCATATATTTT
TRBJ2-1 TRBD2 TRBV5-1 few CASSPGLAGTDEQFF TGCGCCAGCAGCCCGGGACTAGCGGGGACCGATGAGCAGTTCTTC
TRBJ1-2 . TRBV6-5 . CASSYSTGNYGYTF TGTGCCAGCAGTTACTCGACGGGGAACTATGGCTACACCTTC
TRBJ1-5 . TRBV6-4 . CASSDYPGEPQHF TGTGCCAGCAGTGACTATCCGGGGGAGCCCCAGCATTTT
TRBJ1-1 . TRBV7-9 . CASSLVPGEGDTEAFF TGTGCCAGCAGCTTAGTTCCAGGGGAGGGGGACACTGAAGCTTTCTTT
TRBJ2-7 TRBD1 TRBV5-1 . CASSLAPGQSLEQYF TGCGCCAGCAGCTTGGCACCGGGACAGAGTTTGGAGCAGTACTTC
TRBJ1-1 TRBD1 TRBV29-1 . CSVDPGGTEAFF TGCAGCGTTGACCCAGGGGGCACTGAAGCTTTCTTT
TRBJ2-5 TRBD2 TRBV27 . CATLNLGREGETQYF TGTGCCACCCTAAACCTCGGCAGGGAGGGGGAGACCCAGTACTTC
TRBJ2-3 TRBD1 TRBV9 many CASSATGGAGTDTQYF TGTGCCAGCAGCGCCACAGGGGGCGCAGGGACAGATACGCAGTATTTT
TRBJ1-1 TRBD1 TRBV7-9 . CASSLGGQGLNTEAFF TGTGCCAGCAGCTTAGGCGGACAGGGGTTGAACACTGAAGCTTTCTTT
TRBJ1-2 . TRBV12-1 . CASSPSPRDGYTF TGTGCCAGCAGCCCAAGTCCAAGAGATGGCTACACCTTC
TRBJ1-1 TRBD1 TRBV11-2 once CASSPRLGQTLTEAFF TGTGCCAGCAGCCCTCGCCTGGGACAGACCCTCACTGAAGCTTTCTTT
TRBJ2-7 TRBD2 TRBV27 few CASSLAGAYEQYF TGTGCCAGCAGTTTAGCGGGGGCCTACGAGCAGTACTTC
TRBJ1-5 TRBD1 TRBV19 few CASSKQGAGGHSNQPQHF TGTGCCAGTAGTAAACAGGGGGCGGGGGGTCATAGCAATCAGCCCCAGCATTTT
TRBJ1-5 . TRBV2 once CASREATVPGQPQHF TGTGCCAGCAGGGAAGCGACAGTCCCTGGTCAGCCCCAGCATTTT
TRBJ1-5 . TRBV7-9 . CASSGRGDNQPQHF TGTGCCAGCAGCGGACGGGGGGACAATCAGCCCCAGCATTTT